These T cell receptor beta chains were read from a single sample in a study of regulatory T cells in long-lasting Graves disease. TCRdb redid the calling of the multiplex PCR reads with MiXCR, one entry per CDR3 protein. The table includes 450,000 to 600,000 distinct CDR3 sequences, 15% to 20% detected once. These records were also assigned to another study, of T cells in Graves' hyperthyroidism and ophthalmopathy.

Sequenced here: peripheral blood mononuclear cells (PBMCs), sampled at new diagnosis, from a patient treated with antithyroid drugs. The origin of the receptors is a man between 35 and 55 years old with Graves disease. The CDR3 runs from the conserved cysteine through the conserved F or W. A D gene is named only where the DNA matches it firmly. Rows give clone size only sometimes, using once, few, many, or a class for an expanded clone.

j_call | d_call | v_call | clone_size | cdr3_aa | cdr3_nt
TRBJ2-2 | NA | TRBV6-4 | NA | CASSDGAELFF | TGTGCCAGCAGTGACGGGGCGGAGCTGTTTTTT
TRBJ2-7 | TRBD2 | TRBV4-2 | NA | CASRGTSSYEQYF | TGTGCCAGCAGAGGGACTAGTTCCTACGAGCAGTACTTC
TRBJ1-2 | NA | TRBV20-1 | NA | CSASTLYGYTF | TGCAGTGCCAGCACTCTTTATGGCTACACCTTC
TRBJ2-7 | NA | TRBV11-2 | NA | CASSFSPQAGSYEQYF | TGTGCCAGCAGCTTCAGCCCCCAGGCAGGCTCCTACGAGCAGTACTTC
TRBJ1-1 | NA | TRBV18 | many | CASSPLQTVPKNTEAFF | TGTGCCAGCTCACCCCTCCAGACAGTACCAAAGAACACTGAAGCTTTCTTT
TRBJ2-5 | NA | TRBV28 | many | CASSFPGLDQETQYF | TGTGCCAGCAGTTTCCCGGGTTTGGACCAAGAGACCCAGTACTTC
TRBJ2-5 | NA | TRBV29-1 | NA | CSVEAGLGETQYF | TGCAGCGTTGAAGCAGGGTTAGGAGAGACCCAGTACTTC
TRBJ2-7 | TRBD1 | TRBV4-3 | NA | CASSQGNRDREYF | TGCGCCAGCAGCCAAGGGAACCGGGACAGGGAATACTTC
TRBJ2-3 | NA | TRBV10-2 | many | CASSESRQSTDTQYF | TGCGCCAGCAGTGAGTCGAGGCAGAGCACAGATACGCAGTATTTT
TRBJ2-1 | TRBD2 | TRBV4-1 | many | CASSRLAAYNEQFF | TGCGCCAGCAGCCGACTAGCGGCATACAATGAGCAGTTCTTC
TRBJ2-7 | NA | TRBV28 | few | CASTLDIGPYEQYF | TGTGCCAGCACCCTGGACATTGGACCCTACGAGCAGTACTTC
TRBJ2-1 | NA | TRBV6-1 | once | CASSPRVDKNIQFF | TGTGCCAGCAGTCCCAGGGTAGACAAAAACATTCAGTTCTTC